These 32 T cell receptor beta chains were sequenced from one sample in a study of cytomegalovirus exposure and HLA in healthy donors. The primer mix had 60 Vbeta and 13 Jbeta primers. Clones were sequenced by immunoSEQ multiplex PCR, and TCRdb holds only the in-frame ones, with some missing. The sample holds 150,000 to 200,000 clones, 60% to 80% seen once. Sequencing was performed on PBMCs. The source is a man aged 18 to 30 in good health and CMV-seropositive.

The gene calls are TRBV7-9 and TRBJ1-1; D is unresolved. Trimming took 0 bases from V and 5 from J, leaving 13 bases between them. Germline CDR1 reads SEHNR; CDR2 reads FQNEAQ (reference sequence). The CDR3 is 15 residues long. The CDR3 coding sequence is TGTGCCAGCAGCTTAGCCAGCGAGGGTAGTACTGAAGCTTTCTTT. It codes for CASSLASEGSTEAFF.

CDR3 DNA sequence: TGTGCCACCAGCAGAGGTCGAGCTGTGGAGACCCAGTACTTC. It specifies CATSRGRAVETQYF. V usage is TRBV15 and J usage is TRBJ2-5; D is uncertain. The V end was cut by 1 base, the J end by 5 bases, with 11 bases between. This CDR3 has 14 residues. The germline gives CDR1 LNHNV, CDR2 YYDKDF (reference sequence). Using reference TRBV15 and TRBJ2-5 for the parts outside the CDR3, the full variable domain is DAMVIQNPRYQVTQFGKPVTLSCSQTLNHNVMYWYQQKSSQAPKLLFHYYDKDFNNEADTPDNFQSRRPNTSFCFLDIRSPGLGDTAMYLCATSRGRAVETQYFGPGTRLLVL.

By frequency in the sample, this clone is medium-sized. J is TRBJ2-2 and V is TRBV6-4, with D hard to call. Trimming stripped 0 bases from V and 4 bases from J, with 3 bases between. This CDR3 is built from 13 residues. Germline CDR1 is MRHNA and CDR2 is SNTAGT. CDR3 region: CASSDSSTGELFF. The CDR3 bases are TGTGCCAGCAGTGACTCTAGCACCGGGGAGCTGTTTTTT.

The chain is built from TRBV6-5 and TRBJ1-4; TRBD1 might be the D (5 bases). This CDR3 is built from 13 residues. V lost 10 bases, J lost 7 bases, and 16 bases lay in between. Looked up from germline, CDR1 is MNHEY and CDR2 is SVGAGI. The CDR3 sequence: CATSQDQGEKLFF. DNA for the CDR3: TGTGCCACCTCACAGGACCAAGGTGAAAAACTGTTTTTT.

The chain combines TRBV7-9 with TRBJ1-2; 7 bases agree with TRBD1. The V and J ends lost 5 bases and 0 bases, in that order; junction bases with no gene match: 6. Germline-derived CDR1 and CDR2 are SEHNR and FQNEAQ (reference sequence). The CDR3 contains 15 residues. The chain's CDR3 is CASSPGTAANYGYTF. The CDR3 DNA reads as TGTGCCAGCAGCCCCGGGACAGCAGCTAACTATGGCTACACCTTC.

J is TRBJ1-1 and V is TRBV5-4, with a weak D call TRBD1 (6 bases). The germline gives CDR1 SGHNT, CDR2 YYREEE (reference sequence). The CDR3 loop spans 12 amino acids. Trimming cost V 0 bases and J 11 bases, with 11 bases left between them. CDR3 DNA sequence: TGTGCCAGCAGCTTGGCAGGGGTGAATGCTTTCTTT. Its protein is CASSLAGVNAFF.

In the case of this clone: A read error may account for a junction end that differs from germline. CDR3 amino acids: CASSPLAGRNEQFF. CDR3 DNA: TGTGCTAGCAGCCCACTAGCGGGGAGGAATGAGCAGTTCTTC. V gene TRBV7-7 combines with J gene TRBJ2-1; 10 nucleotides line up with TRBD2. This CDR3 region has 14 residues. The germline V gene has CDR1 SSHAT and CDR2 FNYEAQ (reference sequence).

V and J are TRBV18 and TRBJ2-5, with D perhaps matching TRBD1 (5 bases). Germline-derived CDR1 and CDR2 are KGHSH and LQKENI. This CDR3 has 13 residues. V shed 5 bases and J shed 6 bases, with 13 bases lying between them. The CDR3 is CASSIQGRKTQYF. In nucleotides, the CDR3 is TGTGCCAGCTCAATCCAGGGCCGGAAGACCCAGTACTTC.

The chain is built from TRBV15 and TRBJ1-2; 10 nucleotides match TRBD1. Germline CDR1 and CDR2: LNHNV and YYDKDF (reference sequence). CDR3 length equals 15 residues. V shed 5 bases, J shed 4 bases, and the junction held 7 bases outside the gene matches. CDR3 in amino acids: CATSVLGQGGYGYTF. CDR3 sequence (DNA): TGTGCCACCAGCGTTCTAGGACAGGGGGGCTATGGCTACACCTTC.

V and J are TRBV19 and TRBJ1-1; D may be TRBD1 (5 bases). Germline V CDR1 and CDR2: LNHDA, SQIVND (reference sequence). The CDR3 runs 12 residues. Trimming removed 7 bases at V and 11 bases at J, with 17 bases between. CDR3 residues: CASTGGPRGAFF. CDR3 sequence (DNA): TGTGCCAGTACCGGGGGACCTCGGGGGGCTTTCTTT.

This chain connects TRBV14 to TRBJ1-6; 9 bases align to TRBD1. CDR3 length: 15 amino acids. Germline CDR1 reads SGHDN; CDR2 reads FVKESK. V shed 4 bases and J 4 bases; nucleotides not matched to a gene: 2. This chain's CDR3 is CASSRGTGYNSPLHF. The CDR3 DNA sequence: TGTGCCAGCAGCCGAGGGACAGGGTATAATTCACCCCTCCACTTT.

This clone was observed a handful of times. Other nucleotide sequences from this sample produce the same CDR3. The rearrangement uses TRBV11-3 and TRBJ2-5, with D possibly TRBD1 on 6 matching bases. Germline lookup yields CDR1 SGHNT and CDR2 YENEEA. V lost 4 bases to trimming and J lost 2 bases, with 11 bases between them. This CDR3 spans 14 amino acids. The CDR3 bases are TGTGCCAGCAGCTCCGGACAGAATCAAGAGACCCAGTACTTC. This encodes CASSSGQNQETQYF.

The genes are TRBV4-2 and TRBJ1-1, with D perhaps matching TRBD1 (6 bases). V lost 5 bases and J 1 base, leaving 11 bases between the germline ends. The CDR3 runs to 14 residues. Germline CDR1 LGHNA, CDR2 YNFKEQ. CDR3 loop: CASSTTGQNTEAFF. The DNA for the CDR3 is TGTGCCAGCAGCACGACAGGCCAGAACACTGAAGCTTTCTTT.

V gene TRBV11-2 combines with J gene TRBJ1-2, with D tentatively TRBD1 (6 bases). Germline values: CDR1 SGHAT, CDR2 FQNNGV. V lost 1 base and J lost 4, with 13 bases in between. The CDR3 has 15 residues. In DNA, the CDR3 is TGTGCCAGCAGCTTAGTCGCAGGGGACCCCTATGGCTACACCTTC. This encodes CASSLVAGDPYGYTF.

The chain uses TRBV1 and TRBJ1-1; the D call TRBD1 from the table was never checked on the DNA. TRBV1 is recorded as a pseudogene. The CDR3 runs 16 residues. CDR3 in amino acids: CTSSLPGTKGDAEAFF. The DNA of the CDR3 is TGCACCAGCAGCCTACCCGGGACAAAGGGGGACGCTGAAGCTTTCTTT.

The gene calls are TRBV5-4 and TRBJ1-4; D is unresolved. CDR3 length: 14 amino acids. Between the trimmed V and J ends, which lost 2 bases and 7 bases, there was a span of 12 bases. The V gene's germline CDR1 is SGHNT and CDR2 YYREEE (reference sequence). The CDR3 reads CASSFQFTREKLFF. The DNA of the CDR3 is TGTGCCAGCAGCTTCCAGTTTACACGTGAAAAACTGTTTTTT.

The chain's CDR3 is CASSLDRAGTDTQYF. CDR3 nucleotides: TGTGCCAGCAGCCTCGACAGGGCGGGAACAGATACGCAGTATTTT. The chain is built from TRBV5-8 and TRBJ2-3; possibly TRBD1 for D (7 bases). This CDR3 spans 15 amino acids. Per the germline V gene, CDR1 is SGHTS and CDR2 is YDEGEE. V lost 4 bases and J lost 3, with 15 bases in between. The full variable domain, completed using reference TRBV5-8 and TRBJ2-3, is EAGVTQSPTHLIKTRGQQATLRCSPISGHTSVYWYQQALGLGLQFLLWYDEGEERNRGNFPPRFSGRQFPNYSSELNVNALELEDSALYLCASSLDRAGTDTQYFGPGTRLTVL.

CDR3 in DNA: TGTGCCTGTTCAGGACAGGGGTGGGATAGTGGCTACACCTTC. This gives the protein CACSGQGWDSGYTF. The V call is TRBV30, the J call TRBJ1-2; 9 positions agree with TRBD1. The germline gives CDR1 GTSNPN, CDR2 SVGIG (reference sequence). V lost 6 bases, J lost 7 bases, and 12 bases stayed unmatched. CDR3 size: 14 residues.

There are a few counts of this clone. In DNA, the CDR3 is TGTGCCAGCAGTTTGAGCTCCGGTGAGCAGTTCTTC. It translates to CASSLSSGEQFF. The rearrangement joins TRBV2 to TRBJ2-1; D is uncertain. The ends were cut back, 5 bases at V and 9 bases at J, with 11 bases in the middle. This CDR3 comprises 12 residues. Germline V lookup: CDR1 SNHLY, CDR2 FYNNEI.

The chain links TRBV7-9 to TRBJ1-2; D gene uncertain. V dropped 2 bases and J dropped 3 bases, with 4 bases sitting between them. There are 12 residues in the CDR3. Germline CDR1 and CDR2: SEHNR and FQNEAQ (reference sequence). The CDR3 DNA follows: TGTGCCAGCAGCTTATCGGACTATGGCTACACCTTC. It yields the protein CASSLSDYGYTF.

CDR3 nucleotides: TGTGCCAGCAGTTTAGGACTTCGCAGGGGGCGCGGAGAGACCCAGTACTTC. Translating it yields CASSLGLRRGRGETQYF. J is TRBJ2-5 and V is TRBV27; 8 nucleotides align to TRBD1. The length of the CDR3 is 17 residues. Germline CDR1 MNHEY, CDR2 SMNVEV (reference sequence). After removal of 2 bases from V and 4 bases from J, the junction contained 12 bases not matched to a gene.

This clone was counted between two and nine times. The rearrangement joins TRBV30 to TRBJ1-6; D is possibly TRBD1 (6 bases). CDR3 size: 12 residues. Germline-derived CDR1 and CDR2 are GTSNPN and SVGIG (reference sequence). V dropped 5 bases and J dropped 9 bases, with 11 bases sitting between them. DNA for the CDR3: TGTGCCTGGTACAGGGACGGTTCACCCCTCCACTTT. Translating gives CAWYRDGSPLHF.

This clone turned up a few times. As DNA, the CDR3 is TGTGCCAGCAGAACGAGCGGCCACTCTGGAAACACCATATATTTT. It is translated as CASRTSGHSGNTIYF. The V call is TRBV6-5, the J call TRBJ1-3; D unclear. Per the germline V gene, CDR1 is MNHEY and CDR2 is SVGAGI. Trimming removed 6 bases from V and 0 bases from J, with 12 bases in between. This CDR3 comprises 15 residues.

The V call is TRBV4-2, the J call TRBJ2-1; 7 bases fit TRBD2. This CDR3 is built from 16 residues. CDR1 and CDR2 from the germline V gene are LGHNA and YNFKEQ. V shed 0 bases and J 5 bases; nucleotides not matched to a gene: 7. CDR3 DNA: TGTGCCAGCAGCCAAGAATGGGCTAGCGGCAACAATGAGCAGTTCTTC. It specifies CASSQEWASGNNEQFF.

This clone has a single count. The chain employs TRBV6-1 and TRBJ2-7; the D gene is possibly TRBD2 (5 bases). CDR3 length: 14 amino acids. CDR1 MNHNS and CDR2 SASEGT come from the germline V gene. V dropped 4 bases and J dropped 4 bases, with 14 bases sitting between them. Here the CDR3 reads CASSGGSGGYEQYV. The CDR3, as DNA: TGTGCCAGCAGTGGAGGAAGCGGCGGGTACGAGCAGTACGTC.

This clone has more than one count but fewer than ten. The V gene is TRBV5-4, the J gene TRBJ2-3, with D possibly TRBD2 on 6 matching bases. Germline assignment: CDR1 SGHNT and CDR2 YYREEE (reference sequence). Trimming pared 0 bases from V and 2 bases from J, leaving 13 bases between. This CDR3 region has 16 residues. CDR3 region: CASSLGGAGSTDTQYF. The CDR3 bases are TGTGCCAGCAGCTTGGGAGGGGCGGGATCCACAGATACGCAGTATTTT.

The chain joins TRBV6-1 to TRBJ1-3; 10 nucleotides agree with TRBD1. Germline assignment: CDR1 MNHNS and CDR2 SASEGT. The CDR3 sequence is 14 residues long. V was pared by 7 bases and J by 8 bases, with 8 bases of the junction left unmatched. The DNA for the CDR3 is TGTGCCAGCAACCTAGACAGGGGGCTGGACACCATATATTTT. It yields the protein CASNLDRGLDTIYF.

The V gene is TRBV2, the J gene TRBJ2-5, with 16 bases matching TRBD2. Trimming removed 5 bases from V and 5 bases from J; junction bases left unmatched: 17. Germline CDR1 SNHLY, CDR2 FYNNEI. This CDR3 has 20 amino acids. CDR3 residues: CASSNGTSGRALSARETQYF. Here the CDR3 DNA reads TGTGCCAGCAGTAACGGGACTAGCGGGAGGGCACTTTCTGCAAGGGAGACCCAGTACTTC.

This clone was recorded a few times. Other DNA sequences in the same sample also yield this CDR3. J is TRBJ1-2 and V is TRBV7-2, with 10 bases that match TRBD1. The CDR3 is made up of 14 amino acids. V lost 3 bases and J lost 2; bases outside the gene matches: 0. CDR1 SGHTA and CDR2 FQGNSA come from the germline V gene. The CDR3 spells CASSLGQGNYGYTF. DNA of the CDR3: TGTGCCAGCAGCTTGGGACAGGGGAACTATGGCTACACCTTC.

A few counts support this clone. This chain links TRBV27 with TRBJ2-1, with a weak D call TRBD2 (5 bases). Germline CDR1 and CDR2: MNHEY and SMNVEV (reference sequence). V lost 5 bases and J lost 8, with 16 bases in between. This CDR3 spans 14 amino acids. In nucleotides, the CDR3 is TGTGCCAGCAGTCACCTAGGTGGTAGCGATGAGCAGTTCTTC. It translates to CASSHLGGSDEQFF.

The chain combines TRBV19 with TRBJ1-5, with 7 bases aligning to TRBD1. V lost 7 bases to trimming and J lost 11 bases; unmatched junction nucleotides: 14. The CDR3 contains 14 residues. Germline values: CDR1 LNHDA, CDR2 SQIVND (reference sequence). The CDR3 is CASTPGQVVAAQHF. The CDR3 region has the DNA TGTGCCAGTACTCCTGGACAGGTAGTCGCGGCCCAGCATTTT.

The chain carries TRBV28 and TRBJ2-7; weak D call: TRBD1 (6 bases). With 3 bases removed from V and 6 bases from J, the gap between germline ends came to 12 bases. The germline gives CDR1 MDHEN, CDR2 SYDVKM. This CDR3 region has 13 residues. The CDR3 DNA sequence: TGTGCCAGCAGTTTGGCACAGGGAAGCGAGCAGTACGTC. This gives the protein CASSLAQGSEQYV.